These T cell receptor beta chains were read from a single sample in a study of T-cell reconstitution after alpha-beta-depleted transplantation in children. Via MiXCR, TCRdb re-called the PCR reads, giving one row per CDR3 protein. The table shows some 70,000 distinct CDR3 sequences, with roughly 4.5% occurring only once. The source material was PBMCs, mostly from graft donor cells, sampled 180 days after TCRalphabeta/CD19-depleted stem cell transplant. The receptors were gathered from a boy younger than two who had a stem cell transplant for acute myeloid leukemia, so the T cells may come from the graft donor. CDR3s include the opening cysteine and the closing phenylalanine or tryptophan. Fields, in order: clone size, J gene, V gene, D gene, CDR3 protein, CDR3 DNA. A D gene is named only where the DNA matches it firmly. Clone size appears in some rows only: once, few, many, or a class for an expanded clone.

abundance: many; j_gene: TRBJ2-2; v_gene: TRBV10-3; d_gene: TRBD1; CDR3aa: CAISRQGANTGELFF; CDR3nt: TGTGCCATCAGTAGACAGGGAGCGAACACCGGGGAGCTGTTTTTT
abundance: many; j_gene: TRBJ1-1; v_gene: TRBV7-8; d_gene: NA; CDR3aa: CASSLETDTEAFF; CDR3nt: TGTGCCAGCAGCTTAGAAACTGACACTGAAGCTTTCTTT
abundance: once; j_gene: TRBJ2-6; v_gene: TRBV5-4; d_gene: NA; CDR3aa: CASSYYGRPSGANVLTF; CDR3nt: TGTGCCAGCAGCTACTATGGCAGACCCTCTGGGGCCAACGTCCTGACTTTC
abundance: many; j_gene: TRBJ1-1; v_gene: TRBV20-1; d_gene: TRBD1; CDR3aa: CSAPGQAVMNTEAFF; CDR3nt: TGCAGTGCCCCGGGACAGGCGGTTATGAACACTGAAGCTTTCTTT
abundance: many; j_gene: TRBJ1-2; v_gene: TRBV7-9; d_gene: NA; CDR3aa: CASSLVGGNGYTF; CDR3nt: TGTGCCAGCAGCTTAGTAGGGGGGAATGGCTACACCTTC
abundance: many; j_gene: TRBJ2-5; v_gene: TRBV25-1; d_gene: TRBD2; CDR3aa: CASSETSSVAGHQETQYF; CDR3nt: TGTGCCAGCAGTGAAACCAGTAGTGTAGCGGGACACCAAGAGACCCAGTACTTC
abundance: many; j_gene: TRBJ1-2; v_gene: TRBV5-6; d_gene: NA; CDR3aa: CASSLEGPSGYGYTF; CDR3nt: TGTGCCAGCAGCTTGGAGGGGCCTAGTGGCTATGGCTACACCTTC
abundance: many; j_gene: TRBJ2-5; v_gene: TRBV18; d_gene: NA; CDR3aa: CASSPSTIETQYF; CDR3nt: TGTGCCAGCTCACCATCAACAATAGAGACCCAGTACTTC
abundance: many; j_gene: TRBJ2-7; v_gene: TRBV11-3; d_gene: TRBD1; CDR3aa: CASSFSTGNSYEQYF; CDR3nt: TGTGCCAGCAGCTTCTCGACAGGGAACTCCTACGAGCAGTACTTC
abundance: many; j_gene: TRBJ1-2; v_gene: TRBV20-1; d_gene: NA; CDR3aa: CSARFGVGGYTF; CDR3nt: TGCAGTGCTAGATTCGGGGTGGGAGGCTACACCTTC
abundance: many; j_gene: TRBJ2-5; v_gene: TRBV5-1; d_gene: TRBD2; CDR3aa: CASSPPSYLAGGRETQYF; CDR3nt: TGCGCCAGCAGTCCTCCCTCCTATTTAGCGGGGGGCCGAGAGACCCAGTACTTC
abundance: NA; j_gene: TRBJ2-1; v_gene: TRBV24-1; d_gene: NA; CDR3aa: CATSDGSGMNEQFF; CDR3nt: TGTGCCACCAGTGATGGGTCAGGAATGAATGAGCAGTTCTTC
abundance: many; j_gene: TRBJ2-5; v_gene: TRBV5-1; d_gene: NA; CDR3aa: CASSLGFGVSQETQYF; CDR3nt: TGCGCCAGCAGCTTGGGTTTTGGCGTCTCACAAGAGACCCAGTACTTC
abundance: many; j_gene: TRBJ1-2; v_gene: TRBV20-1; d_gene: NA; CDR3aa: CSPSQGANYGYTF; CDR3nt: TGCAGTCCTTCGCAGGGAGCTAACTATGGCTACACCTTC
abundance: many; j_gene: TRBJ1-2; v_gene: TRBV3-1; d_gene: NA; CDR3aa: CASSQGWRDGYTF; CDR3nt: TGTGCCAGCAGCCAAGGCTGGAGAGATGGCTACACCTTC
abundance: many; j_gene: TRBJ2-3; v_gene: TRBV6-1; d_gene: NA; CDR3aa: CASSETPQQGTDTQYF; CDR3nt: TGTGCCAGCAGTGAGACCCCTCAACAGGGAACAGATACGCAGTATTTT
abundance: many; j_gene: TRBJ2-2; v_gene: TRBV13; d_gene: NA; CDR3aa: CASSLVGVTGELFF; CDR3nt: TGTGCCAGCAGCTTAGTCGGAGTCACCGGGGAGCTGTTTTTT
abundance: many; j_gene: TRBJ1-2; v_gene: TRBV12-3/TRBV12-4; d_gene: NA; CDR3aa: CASSLVGDYGYTF; CDR3nt: TGTGCCAGCAGTTTAGTAGGGGACTATGGCTACACCTTC
abundance: many; j_gene: TRBJ1-4; v_gene: TRBV10-3; d_gene: TRBD1; CDR3aa: CAISDGTGEGEKLFF; CDR3nt: TGTGCCATCAGTGACGGAACAGGGGAGGGGGAAAAACTGTTTTTT
abundance: many; j_gene: TRBJ1-4; v_gene: TRBV5-1; d_gene: TRBD1; CDR3aa: CASSRDSSNEKLFF; CDR3nt: TGCGCCAGCAGCCGGGACAGCAGTAATGAAAAACTGTTTTTT
abundance: medium-sized; j_gene: TRBJ1-2; v_gene: TRBV12-3/TRBV12-4; d_gene: NA; CDR3aa: CASSFGQAYGYTF; CDR3nt: TGTGCCAGCAGTTTCGGTCAGGCCTATGGCTACACCTTC
abundance: NA; j_gene: TRBJ2-3; v_gene: TRBV4-3; d_gene: NA; CDR3aa: CASSQDWTVLTDTQYF; CDR3nt: TGCGCCAGCAGCCAAGATTGGACAGTTCTCACAGATACGCAGTATTTT
abundance: many; j_gene: TRBJ2-1; v_gene: TRBV24-1; d_gene: NA; CDR3aa: CATSGQVSEQFF; CDR3nt: TGTGCCACCTCAGGACAAGTCAGCGAGCAGTTCTTC